Listed here is a single TCR beta chain. Its antigen is not identified. This sample is part of a study of T cell responses to AZD1222 COVID-19 vaccine. General study points: Spike as a whole was targeted by vaccine-associated CD4 TCRs, dominant at 160-218 and 743-854. Seropositive at baseline were only a handful of AZD1222 recipients. Regions left unmutated in variants are reportedly the target of nearly half of spike-specific TCRs. There were mostly white British donors and more females than males, and clonal diversity was possibly underestimated.

Assay used: immunoSEQ multiplex PCR; TCRdb lists only in-frame clones, some missing. This table has approximately 110,000 clones, over 85% appearing once. The V end lost 5 bases, the J end lost 6 bases, and 19 bases lay between the germline ends. Germline CDR1 and CDR2: LNHDA and SQIVND (reference sequence). CDR3 length: 15 residues. The receptor's source is an adult in good health. The sequencing here drew on peripheral blood, taken on day 0 of AZD1222 vaccination. The chain has TRBV19 and TRBJ1-1, with D tentatively TRBD1 (6 bases). CDR3 DNA sequence: TGTGCCAGTAGTGCCAGCCCGGGGGCTGCTTCTGAAGCTTTCTTT. Encoded protein: CASSASPGAASEAFF.